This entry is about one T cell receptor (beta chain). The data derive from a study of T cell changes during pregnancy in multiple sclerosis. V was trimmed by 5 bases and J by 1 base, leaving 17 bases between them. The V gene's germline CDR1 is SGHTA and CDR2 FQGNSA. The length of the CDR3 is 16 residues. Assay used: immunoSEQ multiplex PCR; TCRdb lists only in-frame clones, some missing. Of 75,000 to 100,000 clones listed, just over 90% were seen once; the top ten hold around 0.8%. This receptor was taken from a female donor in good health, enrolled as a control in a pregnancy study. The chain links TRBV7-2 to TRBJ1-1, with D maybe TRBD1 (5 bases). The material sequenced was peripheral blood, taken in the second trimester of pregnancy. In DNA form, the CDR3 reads TGTGCCAGCAGCCTTAGGGAGGGGTTCCCGAACACTGAAGCTTTCTTT. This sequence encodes CASSLREGFPNTEAFF.